The following is a TCR beta chain sequence with its context. These data originate in a study of blood T cell repertoires in COVID-19. Study information: COVID-19 samples, acute and convalescent, were from the United States, Italy and Spain. PBMCs, B-cell-depleted T cells, or T cells provided the cDNA or gDNA that made up the material.

The CDR3 is 12 residues long. The germline V and J ends were trimmed by 4 bases and 8 bases, with 12 bases remaining between them. Germline CDR1 and CDR2: SGHNT and YYREEE (reference sequence). Original processing notes: Estimated nucleated cell counts came from reference gene primer amplification. Here immunoSEQ multiplex PCR was the method, and the copy in TCRdb shows in-frame clones only, minus some. From that table come the V and J calls and clone size; the DNA was used to work out D and trimming. The profile shows 100,000 to 150,000 clones, approximately 83% of them singletons. The source of this sequence is a woman between 50 and 59 years old with acute or convalescent COVID-19. The V and J genes are TRBV5-4 and TRBJ1-2; D possibly corresponds to TRBD1 (5 bases). Specimen: peripheral blood. The CDR3 loop is CASSANQGGYTF. The CDR3 coding sequence is TGTGCCAGCAGCGCTAACCAGGGCGGCTACACCTTC.